This T cell receptor beta chain originates from a study of early T cells in non-severe SARS-CoV-2 infection. Individual cDNA molecules received unique molecular identifiers during library preparation. From the 5' RACE reads, TCRdb called clonotypes with MiXCR, one entry per CDR3 protein. The table shows around 92,000 distinct CDR3 sequences, with more than 9.5% occurring only once. Regarding the study as a whole: Database matching using VDJdb favored anti-spike CD8 responses, with private and CD4 specificities left missing.

CDR3 size: 12 residues. The germline gives CDR1 GTSNPN, CDR2 SVGIG (reference sequence). Trimming took 5 bases from V and 4 from J; bases not matched to a gene: 2. For this clonotype: Its target is not known.

The sequenced sample consisted of whole blood. This clonotype was sampled from an adult who was a healthcare worker with PCR-confirmed SARS-CoV-2 infection or an uninfected control (not recorded which). This sequence joins TRBV30 and TRBJ1-1; 9 positions match TRBD1. The CDR3 here is CAWDRGFTEAFF. The DNA of the CDR3 is TGTGCCTGGGACAGGGGGTTCACTGAAGCTTTCTTT.